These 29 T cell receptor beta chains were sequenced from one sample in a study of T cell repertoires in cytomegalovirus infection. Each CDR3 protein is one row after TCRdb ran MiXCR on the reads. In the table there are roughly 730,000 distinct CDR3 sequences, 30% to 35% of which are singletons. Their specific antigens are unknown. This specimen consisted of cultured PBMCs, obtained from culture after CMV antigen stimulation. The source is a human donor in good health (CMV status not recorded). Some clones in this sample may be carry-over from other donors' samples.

DNA for the CDR3: TGTGCCAGCAGTGGAGGACTATATGGCTACACCTTC. The encoded protein is CASSGGLYGYTF. V is TRBV6-8 and J is TRBJ1-2; no clear D. V was clipped by 5 bases and J by 5 bases, with 9 bases between them. The CDR3 is made up of 12 amino acids. Germline CDR1 MNHGY, CDR2 SAAAGT.

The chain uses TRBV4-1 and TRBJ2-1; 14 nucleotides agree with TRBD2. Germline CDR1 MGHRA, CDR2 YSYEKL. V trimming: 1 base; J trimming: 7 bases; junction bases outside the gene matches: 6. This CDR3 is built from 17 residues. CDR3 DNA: TGCGCCAGCAGCCAAGGTTCCCGGACTAGCGGGGGGAATGAGCAGTTCTTC. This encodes CASSQGSRTSGGNEQFF.

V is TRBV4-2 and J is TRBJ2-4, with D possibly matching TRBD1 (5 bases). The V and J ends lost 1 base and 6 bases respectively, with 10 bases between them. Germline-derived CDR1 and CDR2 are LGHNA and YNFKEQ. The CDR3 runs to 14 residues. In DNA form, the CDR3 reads TGTGCCAGCAGCCAAGCCTCCCAGGGAAACATTCAGTACTTC. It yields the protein CASSQASQGNIQYF.

The CDR3 coding sequence is TGCGCCAGCAGCCAGGGACAGGGGATGTCCTACGAGCAGTACTTC. Its translation: CASSQGQGMSYEQYF. The chain employs TRBV4-1 and TRBJ2-7, with 10 bases identical to TRBD1. CDR1 MGHRA and CDR2 YSYEKL come from the germline V gene. Unmatched junction bases numbered 3, after V lost 3 bases and J lost 1 base. The length of the CDR3 is 15 residues.

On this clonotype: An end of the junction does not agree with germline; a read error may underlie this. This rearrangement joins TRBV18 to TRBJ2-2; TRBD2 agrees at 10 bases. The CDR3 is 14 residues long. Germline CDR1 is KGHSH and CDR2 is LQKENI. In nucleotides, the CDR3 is TGTACCAGCTCACAAGCGGGAGGGACCGGGGAGCTGTTTTTT. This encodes CTSSQAGGTGELFF.

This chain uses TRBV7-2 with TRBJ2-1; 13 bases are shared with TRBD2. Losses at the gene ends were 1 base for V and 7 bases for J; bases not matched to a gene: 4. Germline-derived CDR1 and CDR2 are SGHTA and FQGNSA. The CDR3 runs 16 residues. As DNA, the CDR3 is TGTGCCAGCAGCTTAGTTGCGGGACTAGCGGGAAATGAGCAGTTCTTC. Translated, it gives CASSLVAGLAGNEQFF.

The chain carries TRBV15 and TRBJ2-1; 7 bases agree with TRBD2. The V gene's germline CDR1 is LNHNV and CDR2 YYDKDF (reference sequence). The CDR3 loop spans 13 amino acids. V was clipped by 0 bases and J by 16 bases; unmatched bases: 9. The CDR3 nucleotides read TGTGCCACCAGCAGAGAGTCGGTCAGCGGGATATTCTTC. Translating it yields CATSRESVSGIFF.

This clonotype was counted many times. CDR3 sequence: CASSFAGAMNTEAFF. DNA of the CDR3: TGTGCCAGCAGCTTTGCCGGCGCCATGAACACTGAAGCTTTCTTT. The genes are TRBV7-8 and TRBJ1-1; no definite D call. V lost 3 bases to trimming and J lost 0 bases, with 11 bases between them. The CDR3 is 15 amino acids. The germline gives CDR1 SGHVS, CDR2 FQNEAQ.

CDR3 loop: CASSLRGGAIYGYTF. The CDR3 nucleotides are TGTGCCAGCAGCTTACGAGGGGGCGCAATCTATGGCTACACCTTC. This chain connects TRBV7-8 to TRBJ1-2; 7 bases match TRBD1. The germline CDR1 and CDR2 sequences are SGHVS and FQNEAQ. Trimming cost V 2 bases and J 4 bases; bases outside gene matches: 7. There are 15 residues in the CDR3.

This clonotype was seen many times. The CDR3 sequence: CASSLLGLAGDPAYEQYF. The DNA of the CDR3 is TGTGCCAGCAGCTTACTTGGACTAGCGGGAGACCCTGCCTACGAGCAGTACTTC. J is TRBJ2-7 and V is TRBV7-6; 13 bases are a match to TRBD2. Germline CDR1 and CDR2: SGHVS and FNYEAQ. The CDR3 extends over 18 amino acids. With 2 bases clipped from V and 2 bases from J, the junction kept 9 bases outside the gene matches.

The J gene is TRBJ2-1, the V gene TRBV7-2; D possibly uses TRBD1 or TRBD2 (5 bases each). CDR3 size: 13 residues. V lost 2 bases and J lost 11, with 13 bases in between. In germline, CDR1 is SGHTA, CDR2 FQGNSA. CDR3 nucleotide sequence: TGTGCCAGCAGCTTACCCGGGACCGATCAGCAGTTCTTC. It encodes CASSLPGTDQQFF.

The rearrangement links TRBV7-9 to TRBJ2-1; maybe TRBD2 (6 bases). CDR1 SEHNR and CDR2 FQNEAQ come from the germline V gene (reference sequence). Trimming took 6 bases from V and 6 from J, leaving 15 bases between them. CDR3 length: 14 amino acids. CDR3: CASRPEEGGNEQFF. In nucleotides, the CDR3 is TGTGCCAGCAGACCCGAGGAGGGAGGCAATGAGCAGTTCTTC.

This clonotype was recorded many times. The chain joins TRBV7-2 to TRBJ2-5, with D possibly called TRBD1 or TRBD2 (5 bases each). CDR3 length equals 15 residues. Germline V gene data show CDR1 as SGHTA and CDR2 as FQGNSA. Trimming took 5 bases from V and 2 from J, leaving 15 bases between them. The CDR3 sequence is CASSPSSRAQETQYF. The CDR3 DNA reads TGTGCCAGCAGCCCCTCTAGCAGGGCACAAGAGACCCAGTACTTC.

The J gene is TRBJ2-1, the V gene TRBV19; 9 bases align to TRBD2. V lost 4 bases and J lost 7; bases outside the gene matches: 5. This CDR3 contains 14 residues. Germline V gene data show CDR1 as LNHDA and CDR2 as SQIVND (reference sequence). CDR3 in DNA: TGTGCCAGTAGTAACGGCGGGAGGGGGAATGAGCAGTTCTTC. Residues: CASSNGGRGNEQFF.

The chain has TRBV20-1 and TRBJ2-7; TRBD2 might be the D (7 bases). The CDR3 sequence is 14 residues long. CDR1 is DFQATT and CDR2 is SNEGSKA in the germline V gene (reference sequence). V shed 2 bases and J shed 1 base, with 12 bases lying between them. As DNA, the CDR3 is TGCAGTGCTAGAAGGGAGGGGGAATCCTACGAGCAGTACTTC. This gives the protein CSARREGESYEQYF.

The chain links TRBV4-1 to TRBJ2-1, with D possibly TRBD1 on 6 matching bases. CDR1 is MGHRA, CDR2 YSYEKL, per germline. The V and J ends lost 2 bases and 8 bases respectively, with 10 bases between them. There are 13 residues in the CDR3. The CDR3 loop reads CASSQPGHHEQFF. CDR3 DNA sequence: TGCGCCAGCAGCCAACCGGGACACCATGAGCAGTTCTTC.

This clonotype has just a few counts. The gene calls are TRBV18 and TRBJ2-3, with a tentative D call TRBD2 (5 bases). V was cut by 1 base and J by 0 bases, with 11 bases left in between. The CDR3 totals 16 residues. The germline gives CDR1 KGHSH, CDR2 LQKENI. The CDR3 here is CASSPRVGRSTDTQYF. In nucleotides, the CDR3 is TGTGCCAGCTCACCACGTGTGGGGAGAAGCACAGATACGCAGTATTTT.

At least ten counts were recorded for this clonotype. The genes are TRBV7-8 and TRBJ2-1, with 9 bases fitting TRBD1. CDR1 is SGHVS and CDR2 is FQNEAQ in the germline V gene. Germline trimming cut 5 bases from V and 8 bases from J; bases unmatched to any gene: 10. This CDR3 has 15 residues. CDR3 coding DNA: TGTGCCAGCAGCGCGCCGGGACAGGGAGTCGATGAGCAGTTCTTC. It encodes CASSAPGQGVDEQFF.

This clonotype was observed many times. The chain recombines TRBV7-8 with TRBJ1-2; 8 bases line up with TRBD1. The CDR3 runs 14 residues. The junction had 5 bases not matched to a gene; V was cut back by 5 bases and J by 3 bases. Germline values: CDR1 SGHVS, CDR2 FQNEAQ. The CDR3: CASSLQQGDYGYTF. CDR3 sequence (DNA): TGTGCCAGCAGCCTCCAACAGGGGGACTATGGCTACACCTTC.

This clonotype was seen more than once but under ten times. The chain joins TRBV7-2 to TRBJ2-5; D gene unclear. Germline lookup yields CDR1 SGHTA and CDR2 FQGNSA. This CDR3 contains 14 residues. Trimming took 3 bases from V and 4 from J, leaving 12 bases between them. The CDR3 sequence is CASSFRETPETQYF. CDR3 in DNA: TGTGCCAGCAGCTTTCGCGAAACCCCAGAGACCCAGTACTTC.

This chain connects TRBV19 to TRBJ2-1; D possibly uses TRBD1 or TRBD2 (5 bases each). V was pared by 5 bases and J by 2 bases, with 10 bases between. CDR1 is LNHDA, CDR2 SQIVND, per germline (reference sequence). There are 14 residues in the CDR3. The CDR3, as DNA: TGTGCCAGTAGTTGGGGGACCACCTACAATGAGCAGTTCTTC. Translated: CASSWGTTYNEQFF.

The CDR3 DNA follows: TGTGCCAGCAGAACCACCGGGACACCATATGGCTACACCTTC. Amino acid sequence: CASRTTGTPYGYTF. The chain links TRBV6-1 to TRBJ1-2; D possibly corresponds to TRBD1 (6 bases). The V and J ends lost 6 bases and 5 bases respectively, with 16 bases between them. The CDR3 spans 14 residues. The V gene's germline CDR1 is MNHNS and CDR2 SASEGT.

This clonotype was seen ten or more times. The CDR3 region has the DNA TGTGCCAGCAGCTTAGTCACAGGGGGCTATGGCTACACCTTC. It encodes CASSLVTGGYGYTF. This chain connects TRBV7-2 to TRBJ1-2; 8 bases match TRBD1. Germline V gene data show CDR1 as SGHTA and CDR2 as FQGNSA. The CDR3 spans 14 residues. V gave up 1 base and J gave up 4 bases; unmatched junction bases: 2.

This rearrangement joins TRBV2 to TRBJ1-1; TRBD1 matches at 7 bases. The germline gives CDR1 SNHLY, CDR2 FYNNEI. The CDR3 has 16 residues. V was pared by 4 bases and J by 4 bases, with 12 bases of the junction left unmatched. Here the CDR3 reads CASSARQGRGGTEAFF. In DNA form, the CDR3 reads TGTGCCAGCAGTGCTAGACAGGGTAGGGGTGGCACTGAAGCTTTCTTT.

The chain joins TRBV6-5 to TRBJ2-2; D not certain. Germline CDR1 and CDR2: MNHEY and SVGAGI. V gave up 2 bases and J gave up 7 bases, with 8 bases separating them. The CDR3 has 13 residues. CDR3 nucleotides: TGTGCCAGCAGTTACCTGAAAGGCGGGGAGCTGTTTTTT. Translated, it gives CASSYLKGGELFF.

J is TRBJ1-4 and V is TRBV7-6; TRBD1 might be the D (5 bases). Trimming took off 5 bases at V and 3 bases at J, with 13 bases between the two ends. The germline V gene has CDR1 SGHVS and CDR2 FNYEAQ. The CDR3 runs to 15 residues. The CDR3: CASSPRGGANEKLFF. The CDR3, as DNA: TGTGCCAGCAGCCCGAGGGGAGGAGCTAATGAAAAACTGTTTTTT.

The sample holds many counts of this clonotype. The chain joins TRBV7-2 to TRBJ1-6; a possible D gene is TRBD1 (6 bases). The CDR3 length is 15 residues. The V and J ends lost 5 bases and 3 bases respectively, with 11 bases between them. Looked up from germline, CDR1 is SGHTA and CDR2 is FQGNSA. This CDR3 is CASSLQQGYNSPLHF. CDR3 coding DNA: TGTGCCAGCAGCCTACAACAGGGCTATAATTCACCCCTCCACTTT.

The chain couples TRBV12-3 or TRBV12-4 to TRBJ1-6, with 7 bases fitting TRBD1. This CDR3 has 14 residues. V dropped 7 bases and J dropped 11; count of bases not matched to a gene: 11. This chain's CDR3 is CASIPTGSAAPLHF. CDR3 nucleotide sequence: TGTGCCAGCATTCCGACAGGGTCTGCGGCACCCCTCCACTTT.

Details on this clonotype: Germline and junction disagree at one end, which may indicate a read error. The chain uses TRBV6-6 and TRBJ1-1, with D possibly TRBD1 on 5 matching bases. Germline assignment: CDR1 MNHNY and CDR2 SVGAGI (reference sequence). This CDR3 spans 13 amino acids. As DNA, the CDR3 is TGTGCCGGCAGGATCGGGACGGCCACTGAAGCTTTCTTT. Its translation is CAGRIGTATEAFF.